The clone carrying this T cell receptor beta chain appeared a few times. The data are from a study of blood T cell repertoires in COVID-19. Trimming removed 4 bases from V and 2 bases from J; junction bases left unmatched: 3. CDR3 length: 14 amino acids. Germline V gives CDR1 SGHTA, CDR2 FQGNSA. Profiling relied on immunoSEQ multiplex PCR, and the TCRdb table lists in-frame clones only, not all of them. The sample contains about 33,000 clones, 75% to 85% of which appear only once. This TCR derives from an elderly man with active COVID-19. The rearrangement links TRBV7-2 to TRBJ2-7; TRBD1 matches at 9 bases. Sequenced: peripheral blood. The CDR3 is CASSWTGVAYEQYF. In DNA, the CDR3 is TGTGCCAGCAGCTGGACAGGGGTCGCCTACGAGCAGTACTTC.